This TCR beta chain was obtained from a study of memory CD4+ T cells and cytomegalovirus serostatus. About the research overall: Donors were healthy Belgian adults, under 10 CMV seropositive and approximately 23 seronegative. General observations from the study: 67 of 164 known CMV-associated TCRbeta sequences appeared in CD4+ memory.

The sort gate was single viable CD3+CD4+CD8-CD45RO+ cells for memory CD4+ T cells. Total CD4+ T cells were enriched by CD4 positive selection. Assay used: immunoSEQ multiplex PCR; TCRdb lists only in-frame clones, some missing. The table has approximately 88,000 clones, about 80% seen once. Only a few counts were recorded for this clone. The antigen is undetermined. CDR1 and CDR2 (germline): MNHNS, SASEGT. Trimming cost V 7 bases and J 6 bases, with 15 bases left between them. The CDR3 runs to 13 residues. The sample consisted of memory CD4+ T cells from blood. The TCR comes from an adult in good health and CMV-seropositive. The chain couples TRBV6-1 to TRBJ1-2, with unresolved D. CDR3 protein: CASTANPDDGYTF. CDR3 coding DNA: TGTGCCAGCACCGCAAACCCCGATGATGGCTACACCTTC.